The 18 T cell receptor beta chains in this list originate from one sample, sequenced in a study of blood T cell repertoires in COVID-19. Method: immunoSEQ multiplex PCR; TCRdb's copy keeps in-frame clones and lacks some. The profile shows approximately 87,000 clones, approximately 90% of them singletons. The specimen was peripheral blood. The receptors were sampled from a man aged 65 to 85 with active or convalescent COVID-19.

The chain couples TRBV30 to TRBJ2-7, with 8 bases lining up with TRBD1. CDR3 length: 15 residues. The trim removed 2 bases at V and 6 bases at J, leaving 12 bases unmatched. Germline CDR1 and CDR2: GTSNPN and SVGIG (reference sequence). In nucleotides, the CDR3 is TGTGCCTGGAGTCCTCCCGGGACAGGCTTTGCCGAGCAGTACTTC. Encoded protein: CAWSPPGTGFAEQYF.

The table lists this clone with a count of one. The J gene is TRBJ1-6, the V gene TRBV7-9; tentatively, D is TRBD1 (6 bases). Trimming cost V 4 bases and J 7 bases, with 8 bases left between them. The CDR3 loop spans 13 amino acids. Germline V gene lookup returns CDR1 SEHNR and CDR2 FQNEAQ (reference sequence). The CDR3 spells CASSSGDNSPLHF. The DNA of the CDR3 is TGTGCCAGCAGCTCAGGGGACAATTCACCCCTCCACTTT.

The chain carries TRBV2 and TRBJ2-3; D might be TRBD1 (6 bases). Deletions cut 6 bases from V and 5 bases from J, with 12 bases between. This CDR3 spans 13 amino acids. Per the germline V gene, CDR1 is SNHLY and CDR2 is FYNNEI. DNA of the CDR3: TGTGCCAGCAGCTTCAACAGGGTAGATACGCAGTATTTT. It translates to CASSFNRVDTQYF.

The V gene is TRBV10-3, the J gene TRBJ2-2; TRBD1 matches at 7 bases. The CDR3 spans 15 residues. With 6 bases clipped from V and 3 bases from J, the junction kept 7 bases outside the gene matches. Germline CDR1 ENHRY, CDR2 SYGVKD. CDR3 region: CAIRTGIEDTGELFF. The CDR3 nucleotides are TGTGCCATCAGGACAGGGATCGAGGACACCGGGGAGCTGTTTTTT.

The CDR3 DNA reads as TGTGCCATCAGTGGACAGGGGTCGGCGGATACGCAGTATTTT. Translating it yields CAISGQGSADTQYF. This chain joins TRBV10-3 and TRBJ2-3; 8 bases agree with TRBD1. Trimming took 4 bases from V and 6 from J; bases not matched to a gene: 6. CDR1 and CDR2 from the germline V gene are ENHRY and SYGVKD. The CDR3 totals 14 residues.

The V and J genes are TRBV6-6 and TRBJ2-5, with D perhaps matching TRBD2 (6 bases). This CDR3 has 11 amino acids. CDR1 MNHNY and CDR2 SVGAGI come from the germline V gene (reference sequence). V gave up 11 bases and J gave up 3 bases, with 10 bases separating them. Here the CDR3 reads CAAGTEETQYF. The CDR3, as DNA: TGTGCCGCGGGGACGGAAGAGACCCAGTACTTC.

This clone was detected a few times. The gene calls are TRBV5-4 and TRBJ2-7; a weak D match, TRBD1 (5 bases). This CDR3 contains 15 residues. Deletions cut 0 bases from V and 4 bases from J, with 14 bases between. Germline CDR1 and CDR2: SGHNT and YYREEE (reference sequence). CDR3: CASSLASRARYEQYF. The DNA for the CDR3 is TGTGCCAGCAGCTTGGCCAGCAGGGCTCGGTACGAGCAGTACTTC.

V is TRBV6-5 and J is TRBJ2-3, with 8 bases that match TRBD1. CDR3 size: 16 residues. V lost 3 bases and J lost 0; bases outside the gene matches: 5. Germline V gene data show CDR1 as MNHEY and CDR2 as SVGAGI. The CDR3 spells CASSYLGQGSTDTQYF. The CDR3 DNA is TGTGCCAGCAGTTATTTAGGACAGGGAAGCACAGATACGCAGTATTTT.

The chain is built from TRBV28 and TRBJ2-2, with TRBD1 identical over 7 bases. The V segment lost 6 bases and the J segment 1 base; nucleotides outside the gene matches: 8. Per the germline V gene, CDR1 is MDHEN and CDR2 is SYDVKM. CDR3 length: 16 amino acids. The DNA of the CDR3 is TGTGCCAGCAGGTCGGCCGGGACAGAGAACACCGGGGAGCTGTTTTTT. This sequence encodes CASRSAGTENTGELFF.

The gene calls are TRBV7-9 and TRBJ1-1; weak D call: TRBD1 (5 bases). The CDR3 covers 12 residues. With 8 bases removed from V and 5 bases from J, the gap between germline ends came to 12 bases. Germline CDR1 is SEHNR and CDR2 is FQNEAQ (reference sequence). CDR3: CASSSGKTEAFF. CDR3 bases: TGTGCCAGCTCTTCAGGGAAGACTGAAGCTTTCTTT.

The chain links TRBV30 to TRBJ1-1; 10 positions agree with TRBD1. Unmatched junction bases numbered 16, after V lost 4 bases and J lost 5 bases. The CDR3 totals 17 residues. CDR1 is GTSNPN, CDR2 SVGIG, per germline (reference sequence). In DNA form, the CDR3 reads TGTGCCTGGACTTCACTCTACCGGGACAGGGGACGGACTGAAGCTTTCTTT. It translates to CAWTSLYRDRGRTEAFF.

The chain uses TRBV7-9 and TRBJ2-1, with 12 nucleotides matching TRBD2. The CDR3 covers 16 residues. The germline CDR1 and CDR2 sequences are SEHNR and FQNEAQ (reference sequence). The J segment lost 9 bases and the V segment lost 5 bases, leaving 11 bases of the junction unmatched. CDR3 in amino acids: CASSRLGLAGLGEQFF. For the CDR3, the DNA is TGTGCCAGCAGCCGCCTCGGACTAGCGGGACTAGGTGAGCAGTTCTTC.

This chain uses TRBV5-4 with TRBJ2-1; TRBD2 agrees at 14 bases. Unmatched junction bases numbered 5, after V lost 2 bases and J lost 4 bases. Looked up from germline, CDR1 is SGHNT and CDR2 is YYREEE (reference sequence). The CDR3 is made up of 17 amino acids. CDR3 nucleotides: TGTGCCAGCAGCTTCCACCGACTAGCGGGAGGGTACAATGAGCAGTTCTTC. Residues: CASSFHRLAGGYNEQFF.

This rearrangement joins TRBV20-1 to TRBJ1-4; D gene ambiguous. Trimming pared 5 bases from V and 6 bases from J, leaving 4 bases between. This CDR3 spans 10 amino acids. Germline loops: CDR1 DFQATT, CDR2 SNEGSKA (reference sequence). The CDR3 protein is CSAQDEKLFF. CDR3 bases: TGCAGTGCTCAGGATGAAAAACTGTTTTTT.

The chain carries TRBV7-3 and TRBJ2-1; 7 bases line up with TRBD2. In germline, CDR1 is SGHTA, CDR2 FQGTGA. The CDR3 has 15 residues. Unmatched junction bases numbered 6, after V lost 5 bases and J lost 2 bases. The CDR3 spells CASSPGGEPYNEQFF. In DNA, the CDR3 is TGTGCCAGCAGCCCTGGGGGGGAGCCCTACAATGAGCAGTTCTTC.

This chain links TRBV11-2 with TRBJ2-7; TRBD2 aligns across 10 bases. The germline V gene encodes CDR1 SGHAT and CDR2 FQNNGV. Losses at the gene ends were 4 bases for V and 6 bases for J; bases not matched to a gene: 6. This CDR3 is 14 amino acids long. CDR3 DNA: TGTGCCAGCAGCTCCCTAGCGGGAGAAGGCGAGCAGTACTTC. The encoded protein is CASSSLAGEGEQYF.

V and J are TRBV3-1 (or the pseudogene TRBV3-2) and TRBJ2-4, with 7 bases identical to TRBD1. There are 14 residues in the CDR3. Germline CDR1 LGHDT, CDR2 YNNKEL (reference sequence). The trim removed 4 bases at V and 6 bases at J, leaving 6 bases unmatched. The CDR3 DNA reads as TGTGCCAGCAGCCTGGCCGGGACAGCAAACATTCAGTACTTC. Amino acids: CASSLAGTANIQYF.

This chain links TRBV2 with TRBJ2-5, with a tentative D call TRBD1 (5 bases). From germline, CDR1 is SNHLY and CDR2 FYNNEI. The V end was cut by 7 bases, the J end by 3 bases, with 12 bases between. The CDR3 has 13 amino acids. The CDR3 is CASTRQIEETQYF. CDR3 DNA: TGTGCCAGCACCAGACAGATAGAAGAGACCCAGTACTTC.